The next 4 T cell receptor beta chains were all read from a single sample in a study of blood T cell repertoires in COVID-19. This table comes from immunoSEQ multiplex PCR, and its TCRdb copy is limited to in-frame clones, with some not included. This repertoire shows 140,000 to 150,000 clones, over 65% found once; its top ten account for approximately 4.6%. The sequenced sample consisted of peripheral blood. All receptors derive from a human donor in a cohort sampled during active COVID-19.

The gene calls are TRBV6-5 and TRBJ2-1; possibly TRBD1 for D (6 bases). Per the germline V gene, CDR1 is MNHEY and CDR2 is SVGAGI. CDR3 length equals 15 residues. The V end was cut by 2 bases, the J end by 2 bases, with 10 bases between. The CDR3 reads CASSYHRDAYNEQFF. In DNA form, the CDR3 reads TGTGCCAGCAGTTACCACAGGGATGCCTACAATGAGCAGTTCTTC.

The J gene is TRBJ1-2, the V gene TRBV3-1 (or the pseudogene TRBV3-2); 11 bases are shared with TRBD1. The J segment lost 8 bases and the V segment lost 3 bases, leaving 8 bases of the junction unmatched. Germline CDR1 LGHDT, CDR2 YNNKEL (reference sequence). The CDR3 covers 15 residues. DNA of the CDR3: TGTGCCAGCAGCCACCGGGACAGGGGGGGAAGAGGCTACACCTTC. Translation: CASSHRDRGGRGYTF.

V is TRBV24-1 and J is TRBJ1-1; a weak D match, TRBD1 (5 bases). The CDR3 contains 18 residues. The germline CDR1 and CDR2 sequences are KGHDR and SFDVKD. Deletions cut 4 bases from V and 0 bases from J, with 20 bases between. Written as DNA, the CDR3 is TGTGCCACCAGTGACCCATACTTCACAGGTAATTTGAACACTGAAGCTTTCTTT. Protein product: CATSDPYFTGNLNTEAFF.

The V and J genes are TRBV25-1 and TRBJ1-1, with D maybe TRBD1 (5 bases). The length of the CDR3 is 16 residues. CDR1 is MGHDK, CDR2 SYGVNS, per germline. Trimming removed 7 bases from V and 8 bases from J, with 26 bases in between. Here the CDR3 reads CASTQTSGTLGSEAFF. The CDR3 coding sequence is TGTGCCAGCACACAAACCAGCGGGACCCTGGGGTCCGAAGCTTTCTTT. Full variable domain (remainder filled in from reference TRBV25-1 and TRBJ1-1): EADIYQTPRYLVIGTGKKITLECSQTMGHDKMYWYQQDPGMELHLIHYSYGVNSTEKGDLSSESTVSRIRTEHFPLTLESARPSHTSQYLCASTQTSGTLGSEAFFGQGTRLTVV.